This T cell receptor beta chain was retrieved from a study of T cell responses to AZD1222 COVID-19 vaccine. Study-level results: Spike-wide coverage was observed for vaccine-associated CD4 TCRs, with dominant responses at 160-218 and 743-854. Baseline seropositives among AZD1222 recipients totaled only 5 to 7. Mostly white British, mostly female donors; authors suggested clonal diversity may be underestimated. When two AZD1222 doses had been given, Spike-specific TCR breadth and depth rose.

Note on this clone: Its specificity is not known.

Germline loops: CDR1 SGHRS, CDR2 YFSETQ. After removal of 6 bases from V and 13 bases from J, the junction contained 14 bases not matched to a gene. The length of the CDR3 is 14 residues. Sequenced by immunoSEQ multiplex PCR; TCRdb stores in-frame clones only, minus some. The sample includes over 140,000 clones. The receptor was isolated from an adult in good health. Source material: peripheral blood. V and J are TRBV5-1 and TRBJ1-4; TRBD1 matches 8 bases. This CDR3 is CASTKENTGGGLFF. The CDR3 DNA sequence: TGCGCCAGCACCAAGGAGAATACAGGGGGAGGACTGTTTTTT.